The 18 T cell receptor beta chains presented below share a single source sample, sequenced in a study of tumour-infiltrating T cells in Burkitt lymphoma. Measured with immunoSEQ multiplex PCR; TCRdb has only the in-frame clones, and not every one. The profile covers around 48,000 clones, with about a third appearing a single time and around 3% taken by the ten largest. The material sequenced was tumor tissue. Source of these receptors: a human donor with Burkitt lymphoma.

This clone was found a few times. The chain combines TRBV5-8 with TRBJ2-7, with D unclear. The germline V gene has CDR1 SGHTS and CDR2 YDEGEE. The CDR3 is made up of 14 amino acids. V gave up 0 bases and J gave up 4 bases, with 11 bases separating them. CDR3 in DNA: TGTGCCAGCAGCTTGGAAGGCAGAGTTTACGAGCAGTACTTC. It encodes CASSLEGRVYEQYF.

This clone was counted a few times. The rearrangement links TRBV4-3 to TRBJ1-2; tentatively, D is TRBD1 (5 bases). The ends were cut back, 4 bases at V and 3 bases at J, with 12 bases in the middle. Germline V lookup: CDR1 LGHNA, CDR2 YSLEER. CDR3 length: 14 residues. For the CDR3, the DNA is TGCGCCAGCAGCCCCTTGGGGACGGACTATGGCTACACCTTC. Translating it yields CASSPLGTDYGYTF.

J is TRBJ2-7 and V is TRBV2; no definite D call. In germline, CDR1 is SNHLY, CDR2 FYNNEI. The CDR3 is 13 amino acids. CDR3 nucleotide sequence: TGTGACTTACTCGTCGGAGCCTCCTACGAGCAGTACTTC. Translating it yields CDLLVGASYEQYF.

The V gene is TRBV10-3, the J gene TRBJ2-1; 8 bases agree with TRBD1. The V gene end was trimmed by 5 bases and the J gene end by 6 bases; junction bases not matched to a gene: 6. This CDR3 spans 14 amino acids. Germline lookup yields CDR1 ENHRY and CDR2 SYGVKD. The chain's CDR3 is CAISLDRVANEQFF. The CDR3 DNA sequence: TGTGCCATCAGTTTGGACAGGGTAGCCAATGAGCAGTTCTTC.

This chain connects TRBV9 to TRBJ1-4; D unclear. CDR3 length equals 19 residues. The ends were cut back, 0 bases at V and 7 bases at J, with 25 bases in the middle. In germline, CDR1 is SGDLS, CDR2 YYNGEE. DNA for the CDR3: TGTGCCAGCAGCGTAGACGGTCGAGGGTTGGGAAGTGAGGGTGAAAAACTGTTTTTT. It codes for CASSVDGRGLGSEGEKLFF.

The chain combines TRBV6-5 with TRBJ1-2, with 8 bases fitting TRBD1. Germline V gene data show CDR1 as MNHEY and CDR2 as SVGAGI. The CDR3 extends over 13 amino acids. V lost 2 bases, J lost 7 bases, and 3 bases stayed unmatched. This CDR3 reads CASSYTGGGGYTF. Written as DNA, the CDR3 is TGTGCCAGCAGTTACACAGGGGGAGGTGGCTACACCTTC.

The chain carries TRBV6-1 and TRBJ2-7; possibly TRBD1 for D (5 bases). The V gene's germline CDR1 is MNHNS and CDR2 SASEGT. The CDR3 extends over 14 amino acids. V was pared by 6 bases and J by 3 bases, with 15 bases between. This CDR3 reads CASRGHEQGYEQYF. CDR3 nucleotide sequence: TGTGCCAGCAGGGGGCATGAGCAAGGCTACGAGCAGTACTTC.

The chain joins TRBV27 to TRBJ1-4, with 8 bases identical to TRBD1. From germline, CDR1 is MNHEY and CDR2 SMNVEV (reference sequence). The length of the CDR3 is 14 residues. With 8 bases clipped from V and 5 bases from J, the junction kept 7 bases outside the gene matches. The CDR3 is CASGVTGVNEKLFF. As DNA, the CDR3 is TGTGCCAGCGGCGTGACAGGGGTCAATGAAAAACTGTTTTTT. Drawing the rest from reference TRBV27 and TRBJ1-4, the complete variable domain is EAQVTQNPRYLITVTGKKLTVTCSQNMNHEYMSWYRQDPGLGLRQIYYSMNVEVTDKGDVPEGYKVSRKEKRNFPLILESPSPNQTSLYFCASGVTGVNEKLFFGSGTQLSVL.

This clone occurred a few times. This chain uses TRBV11-1 with TRBJ2-5; 8 nucleotides align to TRBD1. Germline V CDR1 and CDR2: SGHAT, FQDESV (reference sequence). This CDR3 spans 14 amino acids. V shed 1 base, J shed 4 bases, and the junction held 2 bases outside the gene matches. The CDR3 DNA reads as TGTGCCAGCAGCTTAGGACAGGGGATAGAGACCCAGTACTTC. Protein sequence: CASSLGQGIETQYF. The variable domain in full, completed from reference TRBV11-1 and TRBJ2-5, reads EAEVAQSPRYKITEKSQAVAFWCDPISGHATLYWYRQILGQGPELLVQFQDESVVDDSQLPKDRFSAERLKGVDSTLKIQPAELGDSAMYLCASSLGQGIETQYFGPGTRLLVL.

The J gene is TRBJ1-3, the V gene TRBV7-2; D perhaps matches TRBD1 (5 bases). This CDR3 is built from 16 residues. The ends were cut back, 2 bases at V and 4 bases at J, with 15 bases in the middle. Germline V lookup: CDR1 SGHTA, CDR2 FQGNSA. CDR3 sequence: CASSLFTGLRGNTIYF. The DNA for the CDR3 is TGTGCCAGCAGCTTATTCACAGGCCTGCGGGGAAACACCATATATTTT.

The chain recombines TRBV7-2 with TRBJ1-6; D is unclear. This CDR3 is built from 15 residues. Trimming removed 4 bases at V and 0 bases at J, with 7 bases between. The germline CDR1 and CDR2 sequences are SGHTA and FQGNSA. DNA of the CDR3: TGTGCCAGCAGCTCGATAAGCTCCTATAATTCACCCCTCCACTTT. This codes for CASSSISSYNSPLHF.

The J gene is TRBJ1-1, the V gene TRBV6-6; D call uncertain. From germline, CDR1 is MNHNY and CDR2 SVGAGI (reference sequence). Trimming stripped 6 bases from V and 4 bases from J, with 12 bases between. This CDR3 is 13 amino acids long. The CDR3 sequence is CASRNTWVTEAFF. The CDR3 nucleotides are TGTGCCAGCAGGAATACGTGGGTCACTGAAGCTTTCTTT.

This clone was counted a single time. The chain recombines TRBV4-3 with TRBJ1-3; possibly TRBD1 for D (5 bases). Trimming left V 1 base short and J 0 bases short, with 13 bases between. Germline V CDR1 and CDR2: LGHNA, YSLEER. This CDR3 has 17 amino acids. CDR3 coding DNA: TGCGCCAGCAGCCAAGTGGGGGGACGCCTCTCTGGAAACACCATATATTTT. Translation gives CASSQVGGRLSGNTIYF.

The chain is built from TRBV4-2 and TRBJ1-3; D is ambiguous. The CDR3 runs 14 residues. Trimming took off 1 base at V and 0 bases at J, with 4 bases between the two ends. The germline CDR1 and CDR2 sequences are LGHNA and YNFKEQ. CDR3 coding DNA: TGTGCCAGCAGCCAAGCTGTCTCTGGAAACACCATATATTTT. It yields the protein CASSQAVSGNTIYF.

With respect to this clone: The junction differs from germline at one of its ends, possibly a read error. The chain carries TRBV28 and TRBJ2-5; D uncertain. This CDR3 has 11 residues. Germline CDR1 and CDR2: MDHEN and SYDVKM. The CDR3 here is CASRYQGTQYF. The CDR3 bases are TGTGCCAGCAGGTACCAAGGGACCCAGTACTTC.

This clone was seen more than once but under ten times. The genes are TRBV5-5 and TRBJ2-7, with D unresolved. Looked up from germline, CDR1 is SGHKS and CDR2 is YYEKEE (reference sequence). The CDR3 covers 15 residues. V dropped 1 base and J dropped 3 bases, with 14 bases sitting between them. As DNA, the CDR3 is TGTGCCAGCAGCTTGTTTGATGTAGGGTTCTACGAGCAGTACTTC. Its protein is CASSLFDVGFYEQYF.

This clone was detected a few times. The chain combines TRBV15 with TRBJ1-5; D is unclear. The germline gives CDR1 LNHNV, CDR2 YYDKDF (reference sequence). Between the trimmed V and J ends, which lost 1 base and 4 bases, there was a span of 5 bases. This CDR3 comprises 13 residues. The CDR3 protein is CATSRVGNQPQHF. The CDR3 nucleotides read TGTGCCACCAGCAGAGTTGGGAATCAGCCCCAGCATTTT.

This clone has a handful of counts. The chain uses TRBV6-5 and TRBJ1-4, with D possibly being TRBD1 (5 bases). With 6 bases removed from V and 8 bases from J, the gap between germline ends came to 10 bases. The CDR3 is made up of 12 amino acids. Germline assignment: CDR1 MNHEY and CDR2 SVGAGI. The CDR3 DNA reads as TGTGCCAGCAGGAAGGGGAACGAAAAACTGTTTTTT. Its protein is CASRKGNEKLFF.